The clone carrying this T cell receptor (beta chain) was observed a few times. As yet, its antigen is unknown. This specimen comes from a study of T cell repertoires in cytomegalovirus infection. Study-level information: CMV infection together with matching HLA type was indicated by public TCR beta signatures. Study outcomes and limitations: Identification of carriers of CMV plus the relevant HLA was achieved through cumulative public TCR beta family frequency. Dominating the ex vivo response were HLA-C-restricted CMV-specific TCR beta clonotypes.

TCRdb analysed the reads with MiXCR anew, one entry per CDR3 protein. The sample contains more than 650,000 distinct CDR3 sequences, roughly 35% of which appear only once. Input material: PBMCs. This TCR derives from a human donor in good health (CMV status not recorded). Some clones in this sample may be carry-over from other donors' samples.

The CDR3 DNA is TGTGCCAGCAGCTTAGGGCATGCAGGGGGAGAAACCTATGGCTACACCTTC. Its protein is CASSLGHAGGETYGYTF. This chain links TRBV11-2 with TRBJ1-2, with 7 nucleotides matching TRBD1. J gave up 4 bases and V 1 base, and 12 bases lay outside the gene matches. From germline, CDR1 is SGHAT and CDR2 FQNNGV. This CDR3 contains 17 residues.